Each of the 28 T cell receptor beta chains below was sequenced from the same sample in a study of identical twins. TCRdb called the 5' RACE reads again in MiXCR, with one record for every CDR3 protein. This sample has 450,000 to 600,000 distinct CDR3 sequences, with around 22% found just once. The same sample was also used in a study of yellow fever vaccine responses in identical twins.

Sequencing was done on a sample of CD4+ T cells sorted from blood. Every receptor here comes from a woman younger than 35 in good health.

The chain has TRBV28 and TRBJ1-2; D uncertain. V lost 8 bases to trimming and J lost 8 bases, with 15 bases between them. The CDR3 covers 12 residues. Germline V gives CDR1 MDHEN, CDR2 SYDVKM. The CDR3 bases are TGTGCCAGCGTATCACTGTCCCGCGGCTACACCTTC. Its translation is CASVSLSRGYTF.

Only a few counts were recorded for this clonotype. The chain combines TRBV5-1 with TRBJ1-1, with 7 bases matching TRBD1. The CDR3 runs 16 residues. V was pared by 0 bases and J by 6 bases, with 11 bases of the junction left unmatched. Germline values: CDR1 SGHRS, CDR2 YFSETQ. The CDR3 reads CASSLVTHRGGSEAFF. The CDR3 nucleotides read TGCGCCAGCAGCTTGGTGACCCACAGGGGTGGGTCTGAAGCTTTCTTT.

This clonotype was seen only a few times. The chain uses TRBV5-1 and TRBJ1-2, with 8 bases that match TRBD1. The CDR3 length is 15 residues. After removal of 4 bases from V and 4 bases from J, the junction contained 9 bases not matched to a gene. From germline, CDR1 is SGHRS and CDR2 YFSETQ. The CDR3 region is CASSPAQGAIYGYTF. The DNA of the CDR3 is TGCGCCAGCAGCCCCGCGCAGGGGGCGATCTATGGCTACACCTTC.

This clonotype came up once. The V call is TRBV7-9, the J call TRBJ2-5, with D perhaps matching TRBD1 (6 bases). Trimming stripped 5 bases from V and 4 bases from J, with 14 bases between. The CDR3 has 14 amino acids. Germline V gives CDR1 SEHNR, CDR2 FQNEAQ (reference sequence). The CDR3 DNA reads as TGTGCCAGCAGCCCCAGGGGTGGGCGAGAGACCCAGTACTTC. It encodes CASSPRGGRETQYF.

The chain joins TRBV5-1 to TRBJ2-7; unclear D gene. Germline-derived CDR1 and CDR2 are SGHRS and YFSETQ. V lost 3 bases and J lost 5, with 18 bases in between. CDR3 length: 15 amino acids. Here the CDR3 DNA reads TGCGCCAGCAGCTCGGCCCTACAAGGCCCCGACGAGCAGTACTTC. This gives the protein CASSSALQGPDEQYF.

J is TRBJ2-1 and V is TRBV6-2 or TRBV6-3; D is possibly TRBD1 or TRBD2 (6 bases each). Germline V gene data show CDR1 as MNHEY and CDR2 as SVGEGT. The CDR3 extends over 18 amino acids. Trimming took 0 bases from V and 0 from J, leaving 15 bases between them. The CDR3 DNA reads TGTGCCAGCAGTTACTCGGGGGGCGGAGGGAGCTCCTACAATGAGCAGTTCTTC. Translation: CASSYSGGGGSSYNEQFF.

This clonotype was counted at least ten times. The CDR3: CASSLAGGNNEQFF. Written as DNA, the CDR3 is TGTGCCAGCAGTTTAGCGGGGGGAAACAATGAGCAGTTCTTC. V gene TRBV12-3 or TRBV12-4 combines with J gene TRBJ2-1; TRBD2 is a possible D gene (6 bases). V was trimmed by 0 bases and J by 5 bases, leaving 8 bases between them. This CDR3 comprises 14 residues.

The chain uses TRBV2 and TRBJ2-7; TRBD2 is a possible D gene (5 bases). Germline CDR1 reads SNHLY; CDR2 reads FYNNEI. The V and J ends lost 7 bases and 6 bases respectively, with 19 bases between them. CDR3 length equals 14 residues. Here the CDR3 DNA reads TGTGCCAGCACCGCTGGGAGTAAGGTTCTCGAGCAGTACTTC. Translation: CASTAGSKVLEQYF.

J is TRBJ1-5 and V is TRBV4-1; D unresolved. CDR1 MGHRA and CDR2 YSYEKL come from the germline V gene. The CDR3 has 15 amino acids. Trimming left V 1 base short and J 0 bases short, with 7 bases between. The CDR3 region has the DNA TGCGCCAGCAGCCAAGTAGGGCGTAGCAATCAGCCCCAGCATTTT. This codes for CASSQVGRSNQPQHF.

V is TRBV24-1 and J is TRBJ2-5, with 11 bases matching TRBD2. V lost 3 bases, J lost 2 bases, and 1 base stayed unmatched. Germline assignment: CDR1 KGHDR and CDR2 SFDVKD. This CDR3 contains 15 residues. CDR3 nucleotides: TGTGCCACCAGTGATCTAGCGGGGGGACAAGAGACCCAGTACTTC. This encodes CATSDLAGGQETQYF.

This clonotype came up a few times. The CDR3 sequence: CASSLSWDSSYEQYV. The CDR3 DNA sequence: TGTGCCAGCAGCTTAAGTTGGGACAGCTCCTACGAGCAGTACGTC. This chain links TRBV3-1 with TRBJ2-7; 7 nucleotides agree with TRBD1. The length of the CDR3 is 15 residues. Trimming took 5 bases from V and 0 from J; bases not matched to a gene: 7. CDR1 LGHDT and CDR2 YNNKEL come from the germline V gene (reference sequence).

This clonotype came up a few times. Here the CDR3 reads CASSSPRTGGFGYTF. CDR3 sequence (DNA): TGTGCCAGCAGTTCCCCTCGGACAGGGGGGTTTGGCTACACCTTC. The chain links TRBV28 to TRBJ1-2; 10 nucleotides match TRBD1. This CDR3 contains 15 residues. V was pared by 4 bases and J by 7 bases, with 9 bases of the junction left unmatched. Germline assignment: CDR1 MDHEN and CDR2 SYDVKM.

This clonotype was counted ten times or more. The chain carries TRBV12-3 or TRBV12-4 and TRBJ2-7; D gene ambiguous. V was shortened by 5 bases and J by 7 bases, with 15 bases between the two germline ends. The CDR3 totals 13 residues. The CDR3 region is CASSPVGKVEQYF. The CDR3 coding sequence is TGTGCCAGCAGTCCCGTTGGGAAGGTAGAGCAGTACTTC.

This clonotype turned up a few times. CDR3 sequence reads: CSAPRAGGTDTQYF. For the CDR3, the DNA is TGCAGTGCCCCGCGGGCGGGGGGCACAGATACGCAGTATTTT. V usage is TRBV20-1 and J usage is TRBJ2-3, with TRBD2 matching over 7 bases. Germline CDR1 DFQATT, CDR2 SNEGSKA (reference sequence). V lost 6 bases to trimming and J lost 1 base; unmatched junction nucleotides: 7. There are 14 residues in the CDR3.

In this sample, this clonotype turned up a few times. V is TRBV12-3 or TRBV12-4 and J is TRBJ2-2; 8 bases map to TRBD1. This CDR3 is built from 14 residues. With V trimmed by 6 bases and J by 4 bases, 4 bases remained unmatched. The CDR3 loop is CASRRTGTTGELFF. In DNA form, the CDR3 reads TGTGCCAGCAGAAGGACAGGGACCACCGGGGAGCTGTTTTTT.

J is TRBJ1-2 and V is TRBV3-1, with D unresolved. This CDR3 comprises 13 residues. V lost 1 base and J 5 bases, leaving 8 bases between the germline ends. CDR1 and CDR2 from the germline V gene are LGHDT and YNNKEL (reference sequence). The CDR3 DNA reads as TGTGCCAGCAGCCAAGGCAGAGCATATGGCTACACCTTC. Its translation: CASSQGRAYGYTF. Looking up the rest from reference TRBV3-1 and TRBJ1-2 gives the full variable domain: DTAVSQTPKYLVTQMGNDKSIKCEQNLGHDTMYWYKQDSKKFLKIMFSYNNKELIINETVPNRFSPKSPDKAHLNLHINSLELGDSAVYFCASSQGRAYGYTFGSGTRLTVV.

This clonotype was detected only a few times. The V gene is TRBV7-2, the J gene TRBJ2-3, with D maybe TRBD2 (6 bases). Looked up from germline, CDR1 is SGHTA and CDR2 is FQGNSA. The CDR3 runs 15 residues. Trimming left V 7 bases short and J 2 bases short, with 16 bases between. The CDR3 protein is CASNPGLSLTDTQYF. CDR3 bases: TGTGCCAGCAACCCTGGACTATCTCTCACAGATACGCAGTATTTT.

The chain joins TRBV9 to TRBJ2-3; 9 bases align to TRBD2. The J segment lost 2 bases and the V segment lost 6 bases, leaving 13 bases of the junction unmatched. The CDR3 consists of 17 residues. Germline values: CDR1 SGDLS, CDR2 YYNGEE. As DNA, the CDR3 is TGTGCCAGCACCCTAGCGGGGACGGCCGACGCCACAGATACGCAGTATTTT. Its translation: CASTLAGTADATDTQYF. Based on the CDR3 plus reference TRBV9 and TRBJ2-3, the full variable domain is DSGVTQTPKHLITATGQRVTLRCSPRSGDLSVYWYQQSLDQGLQFLIQYYNGEERAKGNILERFSAQQFPDLHSELNLSSLELGDSALYFCASTLAGTADATDTQYFGPGTRLTVL.

This clonotype has only a few counts. This chain connects TRBV20-1 to TRBJ2-1, with 14 bases identical to TRBD2. The length of the CDR3 is 13 residues. Germline lookup yields CDR1 DFQATT and CDR2 SNEGSKA (reference sequence). V dropped 6 bases and J dropped 10; count of bases not matched to a gene: 5. The CDR3 loop reads CSAPRTSGREQFF. The CDR3 nucleotides read TGCAGTGCCCCTCGGACTAGCGGGAGGGAGCAGTTCTTC.

The chain has TRBV3-1 and TRBJ2-5; unclear D gene. V lost 5 bases to trimming and J lost 2 bases, with 15 bases between them. Germline lookup yields CDR1 LGHDT and CDR2 YNNKEL (reference sequence). The CDR3 contains 15 residues. In DNA form, the CDR3 reads TGTGCCAGCAGCAAAGGTGGAGTCAGACAAGAGACCCAGTACTTC. It specifies CASSKGGVRQETQYF.

This clonotype has a single count. V and J are TRBV6-5 and TRBJ2-2, with TRBD2 as a possible D gene (7 bases). Looked up from germline, CDR1 is MNHEY and CDR2 is SVGAGI. V was trimmed by 2 bases and J by 4 bases, leaving 11 bases between them. The CDR3 length is 15 residues. CDR3: CASSYGGGGTGELFF. The DNA of the CDR3 is TGTGCCAGCAGTTACGGGGGGGGCGGCACCGGGGAGCTGTTTTTT.

V is TRBV20-1 and J is TRBJ2-1; D might be TRBD2 (5 bases). The V end lost 1 base, the J end lost 10 bases, and 20 bases lay between the germline ends. CDR1 DFQATT and CDR2 SNEGSKA come from the germline V gene (reference sequence). This CDR3 has 15 residues. The chain's CDR3 is CSARVGRRPDEEQFF. CDR3 nucleotides: TGCAGTGCTAGAGTAGGGAGACGGCCCGATGAAGAGCAGTTCTTC.

This clonotype was seen a few times. The rearrangement links TRBV28 to TRBJ1-2, with D possibly TRBD1 on 6 matching bases. Germline CDR1 is MDHEN and CDR2 is SYDVKM. V lost 5 bases to trimming and J lost 1 base, with 14 bases between them. The CDR3 loop spans 15 amino acids. The CDR3 nucleotides are TGTGCCAGCAGTCTTGGGGGGACAAGTAACTATGGCTACACCTTC. This encodes CASSLGGTSNYGYTF.

V is TRBV25-1 and J is TRBJ1-1; 8 bases match TRBD1. The CDR3 contains 14 residues. V shed 4 bases and J 4 bases; nucleotides not matched to a gene: 5. The germline gives CDR1 MGHDK, CDR2 SYGVNS. CDR3 DNA: TGTGCCAGCAGTGCTCAGGGGGCACGCACTGAAGCTTTCTTT. As protein: CASSAQGARTEAFF. Complete variable domain (other parts from reference TRBV25-1 and TRBJ1-1): EADIYQTPRYLVIGTGKKITLECSQTMGHDKMYWYQQDPGMELHLIHYSYGVNSTEKGDLSSESTVSRIRTEHFPLTLESARPSHTSQYLCASSAQGARTEAFFGQGTRLTVV.

This clonotype was seen only a few times. V is TRBV12-3 or TRBV12-4 and J is TRBJ2-5; TRBD1 or TRBD2 may be the D gene (5 bases each). CDR3 length: 15 residues. V was shortened by 4 bases and J by 2 bases, with 14 bases between the two germline ends. The CDR3 coding sequence is TGTGCCAGCAGTTCCGGGACGAACCCTCAAGAGACCCAGTACTTC. It specifies CASSSGTNPQETQYF.

This clonotype was observed a handful of times. This rearrangement joins TRBV5-1 to TRBJ2-1; maybe TRBD2 (5 bases). Germline lookup yields CDR1 SGHRS and CDR2 YFSETQ. The CDR3 has 11 residues. The V and J ends lost 5 bases and 8 bases respectively, with 8 bases between them. The CDR3 coding sequence is TGCGCCAGCAGTTCCGGGGATGAGCAGTTCTTC. This sequence encodes CASSSGDEQFF.

This clonotype was seen a single time. The chain combines TRBV12-3 or TRBV12-4 with TRBJ1-2, with 7 bases lining up with TRBD1. The length of the CDR3 is 14 residues. After removal of 6 bases from V and 7 bases from J, the junction contained 11 bases not matched to a gene. The CDR3 is CASSNNRGRGGYTF. DNA of the CDR3: TGTGCCAGCAGCAACAACAGGGGCAGGGGTGGCTACACCTTC.

With respect to this clonotype: At one boundary the junction diverges from the germline segment, which might be a read error. The chain combines TRBV12-3 or TRBV12-4 with TRBJ2-7, with TRBD2 identical over 11 bases. This CDR3 has 14 residues. This chain's CDR3 is CASSVAGGNYEQYF. The CDR3 DNA reads TGTGCCAGCAGTGTAGCGGGAGGGAACTACGAGCAGTACTTC.